These T cell receptor beta chains were read from a single sample in a study of early T cells in non-severe SARS-CoV-2 infection. TCRdb used MiXCR to reprocess the 5' RACE reads, holding one entry per CDR3 protein. The sample shows around 50,000 distinct CDR3 sequences, approximately 6.2% of them seen only once. Sample: whole blood. These receptor sequences come from an adult who was a healthcare worker with PCR-confirmed SARS-CoV-2 infection or an uninfected control (not recorded which). Both conserved end residues are part of each CDR3. D genes are given only for firm matches. Where a row states a size, it is once, few, many or the class of an expanded clone; other rows omit it.

clone_size,d_call,j_call,v_call,cdr3_nt,cdr3_aa
few,TRBD2,TRBJ2-3,TRBV9,TGTGCCAGCAGTCCTGGACTAGCGGGGTTAAGCAGGGATACGCAGTATTTT,CASSPGLAGLSRDTQYF
many,-,TRBJ2-3,TRBV28,TGTGCCAGCAGTCGCGCGGGACCGGAGGGGGCAGATACGCAGTATTTT,CASSRAGPEGADTQYF
many,TRBD1,TRBJ1-2,TRBV11-3,TGTGCCAGCAGCTTTTCCGGACAGGGCTTTGGGATCTATGGCTACACCTTC,CASSFSGQGFGIYGYTF
few,-,TRBJ1-6,TRBV5-5,TGTGCCAGCAGCCGAACTACGAGCTATAATTCACCCCTCCACTTT,CASSRTTSYNSPLHF
many,-,TRBJ1-1,TRBV11-3,TGTGCCAGCAGCTTACAAGTGAACACTGAAGCTTTCTTT,CASSLQVNTEAFF
-,TRBD2,TRBJ2-3,TRBV6-6,TGTGCCAGCAGTGCCCGGGGGGGCGGCACAGATACGCAGTATTTT,CASSARGGGTDTQYF
few,-,TRBJ2-1,TRBV7-6,TGTGCCAGCAGCCAAGATTTCGGTCTTAATGAGCAGTTCTTC,CASSQDFGLNEQFF
-,-,TRBJ1-3,TRBV18,TGTGCCAGCTCACCAGTTACAGGCTCTGGAAACACCATATATTTT,CASSPVTGSGNTIYF
many,TRBD1,TRBJ2-7,TRBV18,TGTGCCAGCTCACCCAACAGGGGTCCCAAGGCGGGCGAGCAGTACTTC,CASSPNRGPKAGEQYF
few,TRBD2,TRBJ2-7,TRBV20-1,TGCAGTGCGACAGGGATGGCTAGCGGGGGTCCCGACTCATCTTACGAGCAGTGCTTC,CSATGMASGGPDSSYEQCF
many,-,TRBJ1-1,TRBV11-2,TGTGCCAGCAGCCCGTTTCCCGGCAGGAAAGGAAACACTGAAGCTTTCTTT,CASSPFPGRKGNTEAFF
many,-,TRBJ2-1,TRBV11-2,TGTGCCAGCAGCTTAGAGAGGGGTAGCTACAATGAGCAGTTCTTC,CASSLERGSYNEQFF
few,-,TRBJ1-5,TRBV5-1,TGCGCCAGCAGCTTGGAGGCAGGGGTCTATCAGCCCCAGCATTTT,CASSLEAGVYQPQHF
-,-,TRBJ2-3,TRBV9,TGTGCCAGCAGCGTGGGTCTTGGAGATACGCAGTATTTT,CASSVGLGDTQYF
many,TRBD1,TRBJ1-2,TRBV7-3,TGTGCCAGCAGCTTACGGGACAGGGGAAGAGAAGGCTACACCTTC,CASSLRDRGREGYTF
-,-,TRBJ2-7,TRBV6-2/TRBV6-3,TGTGCCAGCCACTCGGGACACGAGCAGTACTTC,CASHSGHEQYF